This TCR beta chain was documented in a study of cytomegalovirus exposure and HLA in healthy donors. With 60 Vbeta and 13 Jbeta primers, the PCR was carried out. Method: immunoSEQ multiplex PCR; TCRdb's copy keeps in-frame clones and lacks some. In the table there are some 95,000 clones, 65% to 75% of which are singletons. In regard to this clone: The antigen is unknown.

With 0 bases removed from V and 7 bases from J, the gap between germline ends came to 10 bases. Germline CDR1 and CDR2: GTSNPN and SVGIG (reference sequence). The CDR3 contains 13 residues. The study, taken as a whole, reports: In a later analysis, across HLA loci, associated TCR counts were highest for DRB1, lowest for HLA-C. The majority of CMV-associated TCR beta chains were reported as apparently HLA-restricted in a later analysis. CMV serostatus alone was available as immune exposure information. Across all donors, roughly uniform sequencing depth was an assumption of the presence/absence analyses.

The TCR originated in a man aged 25 to 40 in good health and CMV-seronegative. Sequenced: PBMCs. The rearrangement joins TRBV30 to TRBJ2-1; no clear D. CDR3 nucleotide sequence: TGTGCCTGGAGTGTACCAGCGCGGAATGAGCAGTTCTTC. Translated, it gives CAWSVPARNEQFF.